The subject of this entry is one T cell receptor beta chain. This clonotype was picked up many times. It has no known antigen specificity. No clone much larger than this one lies a single base away; base qualities are absent. V was cut back by 6 bases and J by 0 bases, leaving a gap of 6 bases between them. The CDR3 runs 12 amino acids, cysteine and phenylalanine included. Only the CDR3 region is kept as DNA, spanning 36 bases read in frame from base 1. Taken from the germline V gene, the CDR1 and CDR2 loops are SNHLY and FYNNEI. The time point label, read with the paper, signifies: persistent/refractory GD, antithyroid drugs over 5 years with positive TRAb. For both TCR sequencing and RNA sequencing, RNA was extracted from PBMCs in TRIzol. The diagnosis of Graves' disease followed American Thyroid Association guidelines. Recruitment of patients was carried out at an endocrinology department in Xi'an, China. From each patient, around 9.3 milliliters of peripheral blood was collected into an EDTA anticoagulant tube. PBMCs were isolated by Ficoll Paque Plus density gradient separation without further T cell sorting. An Agilent 2100 Bioanalyzer and agarose gel were used to check RNA quality, while a NanoDrop 2000 measured RNA concentration.

Library creation used multiplex PCR. Instrument on record: Illumina HiSeq 4000. TCR beta libraries were built with iRepertoire HTBI primers and Arm-PCR amplification of CDR3 regions. PCR products were gel purified before sequencing. Processing in the source paper ran as follows. Gene usage analysis of CDR3 amino acid clonotypes used the 62 TRBV and around 14 TRBJ segments found across samples. COPE and FqMerger were used to merge the filtered high-quality paired reads into contigs. BLAST was used to align contigs to the IMGT TRBV, TRBD and TRBJ reference genes, and CDR3 was defined following IMGT. Any clonotype with a frequency above 0.1% was classified as a highly expanded clone. Repertoire diversity was measured by Shannon entropy, and V-J evenness by the Gini coefficient. A clonotype found in more than one individual was treated as public. TCRdb passed the public sequencing reads through fastp at Q25 and MiXCR, retaining productive beta sequences. Every entry covers one CDR3 protein and lists the most common genes and DNA from its rows. It is TCRdb's table, rather than the study itself, that gives the V and J calls and clone size. In this sample the table shows 300,000 to 500,000 distinct CDR3 sequences, around 21% of which occur a single time. Jointly, the top ten make up 20% to 25% of the sample.

This sample is part of a study of regulatory T cells in long-lasting Graves disease (dated by TCRdb to the early 2020s). For the study in its entirety: Persistent Graves' disease was defined as antithyroid drug treatment for over 5 years with persistently positive TSH receptor autoantibodies. Patients with persistent Graves' disease were compared with patients with newly diagnosed Graves' disease using TCR sequencing and RNA sequencing of peripheral blood. The study was registered as a clinical trial and conducted in China. A total of roughly 33 samples underwent TCR sequencing: about 13 from persistent and 20 from newly diagnosed Graves' disease patients. Persistent Graves' disease patients in the clinical cohort had taken antithyroid drugs for roughly ten years on average. What the research found in general, with its limitations: Lower TCR Shannon entropy and fewer highly expanded clones were observed in persistent Graves' disease patients than in newly diagnosed patients, which suggested clonal expansion. The small sample size was acknowledged by the authors as a limitation that may reduce accuracy. Preferential use of TRBV28, TRBJ1-2 and TRBJ2-5 was observed in persistent disease, whereas TRBV20-1 and TRBJ2-1 were favored in newly diagnosed disease. A larger number of public clonotypes was shared among persistent patients (approximately 3,000) than among newly diagnosed patients (over 850). Only peripheral blood was studied, because thyroid tissue, the primary lesion, was inaccessible. Only the TCR beta chain was sequenced and analyzed.

The sequence was collected from a female donor with Graves disease. The sequence links TRBV2 to TRBJ2-7; no D segment can be confidently identified. The material was peripheral blood mononuclear cells (PBMCs), obtained when the disease was refractory, from a patient treated with antithyroid drugs. The DNA reads TGTGCCAGCAGAGAGAGCTCCTACGAGCAGTACTTC. Its translation reads: CASRESSYEQYF.